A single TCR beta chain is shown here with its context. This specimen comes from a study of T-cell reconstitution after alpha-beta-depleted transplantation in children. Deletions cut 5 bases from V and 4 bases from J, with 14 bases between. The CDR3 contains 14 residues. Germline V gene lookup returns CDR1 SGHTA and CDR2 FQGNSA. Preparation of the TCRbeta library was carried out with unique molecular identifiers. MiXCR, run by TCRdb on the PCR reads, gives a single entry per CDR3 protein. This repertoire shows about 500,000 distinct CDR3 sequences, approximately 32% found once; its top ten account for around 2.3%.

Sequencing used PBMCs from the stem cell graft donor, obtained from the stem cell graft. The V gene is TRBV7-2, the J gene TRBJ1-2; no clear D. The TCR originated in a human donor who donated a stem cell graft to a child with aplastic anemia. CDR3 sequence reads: CASSPAQNLYGYTF. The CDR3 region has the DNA TGTGCCAGCAGCCCCGCCCAAAACCTCTATGGCTACACCTTC.